The T cell receptor beta chain under discussion was sequenced for a study of T cell changes during pregnancy in multiple sclerosis. TCRdb's copy holds only in-frame clones and misses some; the assay was immunoSEQ multiplex PCR. The data contain 30,000 to 45,000 clones, 75% to 95% of them seen just once; the ten biggest clones take up 0.43%. Germline CDR1 reads LNHDA; CDR2 reads SQIVND (reference sequence). The CDR3 is made up of 16 amino acids. The J segment lost 4 bases and the V segment lost 3 bases, leaving 8 bases of the junction unmatched. This clone came up once. The material was CD4+ T cells from peripheral blood mononuclear cells, obtained in the third trimester of pregnancy. The TCR sequence derives from a female donor with multiple sclerosis, enrolled in a pregnancy study. The chain has TRBV19 and TRBJ1-1; 10 bases agree with TRBD1. The CDR3 region has the DNA TGTGCCAGTAGTATTTGGGACAGGGGTATGGTCACTGAAGCTTTCTTT. Amino acids: CASSIWDRGMVTEAFF.